Each of the 31 T cell receptor beta chains below was sequenced from the same sample in a study of blood T cells in healthy people across ages. A J-beta primer mix and a sample-barcoded 5' primer were used in a second PCR of about 7 to 12 cycles. Using its own MiXCR run on the 5' RACE reads, TCRdb lists one record per CDR3 protein. The sample consists of 630,000 or so distinct CDR3 sequences, about 34% of them appearing once. Sequencing used blood. Receptors were obtained from a woman at least 80 years old in good health.

This clonotype was seen at least ten times. This chain links TRBV7-2 with TRBJ1-1; D not certain. Germline assignment: CDR1 SGHTA and CDR2 FQGNSA. CDR3 length: 15 amino acids. V was cut by 1 base and J by 0 bases, with 9 bases left in between. The CDR3 is CASSLVARMNTEAFF. For the CDR3, the DNA is TGTGCCAGCAGCTTAGTAGCCCGAATGAACACTGAAGCTTTCTTT.

Points on this clonotype: It may be a read error: a sequence one base away is much more abundant. The chain has TRBV6-5 and TRBJ2-7; possible D gene TRBD2, 7 bases. Germline V CDR1 and CDR2: MNHEY, SVGAGI. The CDR3 covers 15 residues. The CDR3 sequence: CASSYVGGGGETQDF. In nucleotides, the CDR3 is TGTGCCAGCAGTTACGTTGGGGGGGGCGGTGAGACCCAGGACTTC.

Concerning this clonotype itself: The CDR3 does not close with the conserved phenylalanine or tryptophan, likely indicating a read error. The rearrangement joins TRBV6-6 to TRBJ1-4; the D is unclear. The CDR3 totals 14 residues. With 5 bases removed from V and 0 bases from J, the gap between germline ends came to 7 bases. CDR1 MNHNY and CDR2 SVGAGI come from the germline V gene (reference sequence). The CDR3, as DNA: TGTGCCAGCAGTATAGATGCAACTAATGAAAAACTGTTTTGT. It translates to CASSIDATNEKLFC.

This clonotype showed up many times. The V call is TRBV20-1, the J call TRBJ2-3; a possible D gene is TRBD1 (6 bases). Trimming took off 0 bases at V and 0 bases at J, with 13 bases between the two ends. From germline, CDR1 is DFQATT and CDR2 SNEGSKA (reference sequence). The CDR3 covers 16 residues. CDR3 loop: CSARDGRGWSTDTQYF. As DNA, the CDR3 is TGCAGTGCTAGAGATGGCAGGGGTTGGAGCACAGATACGCAGTATTTT.

This clonotype was seen ten or more times. This rearrangement joins TRBV7-2 to TRBJ1-2; D is perhaps TRBD1 (5 bases). The germline gives CDR1 SGHTA, CDR2 FQGNSA. V was shortened by 2 bases and J by 2 bases, with 12 bases between the two germline ends. The CDR3 has 15 amino acids. CDR3 bases: TGTGCCAGCAGCTTAAACGCAGGGAGGAACTATGGCTACACCTTC. Residues: CASSLNAGRNYGYTF.

This clonotype has a count of ten or more. This chain links TRBV19 with TRBJ2-1; maybe TRBD1 (6 bases). Per the germline V gene, CDR1 is LNHDA and CDR2 is SQIVND (reference sequence). The CDR3 is 14 amino acids. V shed 1 base and J shed 8 bases, with 12 bases lying between them. Written as DNA, the CDR3 is TGTGCCAGTAGTATAGTGGCAGACAGGTATGAGCAGTTCTTC. Protein sequence: CASSIVADRYEQFF.

In regard to this clonotype: Since a much larger clone is just one base distant, this may be a read error. The chain carries TRBV5-6 and TRBJ2-1; D gene uncertain. There are 13 residues in the CDR3. Germline V CDR1 and CDR2: SGHDT, YYEEEE. As DNA, the CDR3 is TGTGCCGGCAGCATAGGGCCTTACAATGAGCAGTTCTTC. Its protein product is CAGSIGPYNEQFF.

The CDR3: CASSLQTGDEQYF. The CDR3, as DNA: TGTGCCAGCAGCTTGCAGACAGGGGACGAGCAGTACTTC. The J gene is TRBJ2-7, the V gene TRBV11-2; 8 bases map to TRBD1. Germline V gives CDR1 SGHAT, CDR2 FQNNGV. With V trimmed by 3 bases and J by 5 bases, 3 bases remained unmatched. The length of the CDR3 is 13 residues.

The chain combines TRBV12-3 or TRBV12-4 with TRBJ1-6; TRBD1 agrees at 7 bases. CDR3 length: 17 residues. The V and J ends lost 2 bases and 1 base, in that order; junction bases with no gene match: 5. Here the CDR3 DNA reads TGTGCCAGCAGTTTAATTTCAGGGGGATCCTATAATTCACCCCTCCACTTT. As protein: CASSLISGGSYNSPLHF.

This clonotype was detected only a few times. This rearrangement joins TRBV20-1 to TRBJ2-2; D unclear. With 3 bases removed from V and 0 bases from J, the gap between germline ends came to 8 bases. The CDR3 covers 14 residues. CDR1 and CDR2 from the germline V gene are DFQATT and SNEGSKA (reference sequence). CDR3 nucleotides: TGCAGTGCTAGTTTGAGAACGAACACCGGGGAGCTGTTTTTT. Its translation is CSASLRTNTGELFF.

Many counts were recorded for this clonotype. This chain joins TRBV5-1 and TRBJ2-6; D is undetermined. This CDR3 contains 16 residues. V lost 4 bases and J 1 base, leaving 12 bases between the germline ends. CDR1 and CDR2 from the germline V gene are SGHRS and YFSETQ. This chain's CDR3 is CASSLRGVSGANVLTF. In DNA, the CDR3 is TGCGCCAGCAGCCTCCGAGGAGTTTCTGGGGCCAACGTCCTGACTTTC. Using reference TRBV5-1 and TRBJ2-6 for the parts outside the CDR3, the full variable domain is KAGVTQTPRYLIKTRGQQVTLSCSPISGHRSVSWYQQTPGQGLQFLFEYFSETQRNKGNFPGRFSGRQFSNSRSEMNVSTLELGDSALYLCASSLRGVSGANVLTFGAGSRLTVL.

The V gene is TRBV20-1, the J gene TRBJ2-7; TRBD2 aligns across 15 bases. J lost 12 bases, V lost 6 bases, and 9 bases had no gene match. CDR1 is DFQATT and CDR2 is SNEGSKA in the germline V gene (reference sequence). The CDR3 spans 13 residues. The CDR3 region is CSAEGTSGGSLYF. The CDR3 DNA reads as TGCAGTGCCGAAGGGACTAGCGGGGGGTCGTTGTACTTC.

In this sample, this clonotype turned up many times. This sequence joins TRBV5-1 and TRBJ1-1, with 8 bases matching TRBD1. CDR3 length: 14 residues. Germline trimming cut 3 bases from V and 4 bases from J; bases unmatched to any gene: 5. Germline CDR1 is SGHRS and CDR2 is YFSETQ. CDR3 in DNA: TGCGCCAGCAGCTCCGGACAGGGTGTCACTGAAGCTTTCTTT. It translates to CASSSGQGVTEAFF.

At least ten counts were recorded for this clonotype. V is TRBV14 and J is TRBJ2-5; TRBD2 agrees at 9 bases. The CDR3 runs 16 residues. With V trimmed by 4 bases and J by 5 bases, 11 bases remained unmatched. CDR1 is SGHDN, CDR2 FVKESK, per germline. The CDR3 protein is CASSPLPAGGRETQYF. CDR3 nucleotides: TGTGCCAGCAGCCCCTTGCCAGCGGGGGGCCGCGAGACCCAGTACTTC.

In regard to this clonotype: A read error may be the cause here, since a much bigger clone is one base away. The CDR3: CASSLMGTDTDTQYF. The CDR3 DNA follows: TGTGCCAGCAGCTTAATGGGGACGGACACAGATACGCAGTATTTT. The chain links TRBV7-3 to TRBJ2-3; D might be TRBD1 or TRBD2, each matching 5 bases. The CDR3 sequence is 15 residues long. CDR1 and CDR2 from the germline V gene are SGHTA and FQGTGA. The V end lost 1 base, the J end lost 2 bases, and 10 bases lay between the germline ends.

This clonotype was counted ten times or more. The gene calls are TRBV11-1 and TRBJ2-7; 7 positions agree with TRBD1. CDR3 length equals 15 residues. Germline CDR1 reads SGHAT; CDR2 reads FQDESV (reference sequence). J was trimmed by 3 bases and V by 7 bases; bases with no gene match: 12. In DNA, the CDR3 is TGTGCCAGCACCAAAGACAGGGTAAGAGACTACGAGCAGTACTTC. Translation: CASTKDRVRDYEQYF. Using reference TRBV11-1 and TRBJ2-7 for the parts outside the CDR3, the full variable domain is EAEVAQSPRYKITEKSQAVAFWCDPISGHATLYWYRQILGQGPELLVQFQDESVVDDSQLPKDRFSAERLKGVDSTLKIQPAELGDSAMYLCASTKDRVRDYEQYFGPGTRLTVT.

The chain employs TRBV25-1 and TRBJ1-1; possibly TRBD1 for D (5 bases). Germline assignment: CDR1 MGHDK and CDR2 SYGVNS. The CDR3 is 13 residues long. V shed 5 bases and J shed 3 bases, with 10 bases lying between them. DNA of the CDR3: TGTGCCAGCAGTTCTTGGGGCGACACTGAAGCTTTCTTT. Encoded protein: CASSSWGDTEAFF. The full variable domain, with the rest looked up from reference TRBV25-1 and TRBJ1-1, is EADIYQTPRYLVIGTGKKITLECSQTMGHDKMYWYQQDPGMELHLIHYSYGVNSTEKGDLSSESTVSRIRTEHFPLTLESARPSHTSQYLCASSSWGDTEAFFGQGTRLTVV.

This clonotype showed up just a few times. The chain uses TRBV7-2 and TRBJ2-7, with 7 bases that match TRBD1. The CDR3 is 14 residues long. Germline CDR1 is SGHTA and CDR2 is FQGNSA. V lost 8 bases, J lost 7 bases, and 14 bases stayed unmatched. The CDR3 DNA sequence: TGTGCCAGCGGCCGGAGACAGGGAATCAATGAGCAGTACTTC. Encoded protein: CASGRRQGINEQYF.

As to this clonotype: A much larger clone sits a single nucleotide away, making a read error possible. The V and J genes are TRBV5-8 and TRBJ2-3; a weak D match, TRBD1 (5 bases). The CDR3 contains 13 residues. Per the germline V gene, CDR1 is SGHTS and CDR2 is YDEGEE. DNA of the CDR3: TGTGCCAGCAGCTTACTGGTGACAGATATGCAGTATTTT. Translation: CASSLLVTDMQYF.

Concerning this clonotype itself: A read error may be the cause here, since a much bigger clone is one base away. The rearrangement links TRBV7-8 to TRBJ2-7; 7 bases line up with TRBD1. This CDR3 has 14 residues. Germline-derived CDR1 and CDR2 are SGHVS and FQNEAQ. In DNA, the CDR3 is TGTGCCTGCAGCCCGACAGGGTTACGCTACGAGCAGTACTTC. Amino acid sequence: CACSPTGLRYEQYF.

The rearrangement joins TRBV18 to TRBJ2-3; D gene ambiguous. Germline lookup yields CDR1 KGHSH and CDR2 LQKENI. CDR3 length: 12 residues. V was shortened by 6 bases and J by 4 bases, with 8 bases between the two germline ends. The CDR3 DNA follows: TGTGCCAGCTCTCAATGGCCAGATACGCAGTATTTT. It translates to CASSQWPDTQYF.

The chain uses TRBV20-1 and TRBJ2-3; 8 bases are a match to TRBD2. J was trimmed by 5 bases and V by 6 bases; bases with no gene match: 10. The germline CDR1 and CDR2 sequences are DFQATT and SNEGSKA (reference sequence). This CDR3 is 14 amino acids long. CDR3 nucleotides: TGCAGTGCCCGCGGGGGGTCTAGTATAGATACGCAGTATTTT. Protein product: CSARGGSSIDTQYF.

This clonotype was found once. This chain uses TRBV7-2 with TRBJ2-7; D remains unclear. Trimming left V 1 base short and J 0 bases short, with 10 bases between. CDR1 and CDR2 (germline): SGHTA, FQGNSA. CDR3 size: 15 residues. This CDR3 reads CASSLGVGSSYEQYF. The CDR3 DNA sequence: TGTGCCAGCAGCTTAGGGGTCGGGTCCTCCTACGAGCAGTACTTC. Based on the CDR3 plus reference TRBV7-2 and TRBJ2-7, the full variable domain is GAGVSQSPSNKVTEKGKDVELRCDPISGHTALYWYRQSLGQGLEFLIYFQGNSAPDKSGLPSDRFSAERTGGSVSTLTIQRTQQEDSAVYLCASSLGVGSSYEQYFGPGTRLTVT.

This clonotype appeared a few times. The chain is built from TRBV6-5 and TRBJ1-6; tentative D call: TRBD1 (5 bases). Germline loops: CDR1 MNHEY, CDR2 SVGAGI. There are 11 residues in the CDR3. Trimming stripped 8 bases from V and 12 bases from J, with 11 bases between. CDR3 sequence (DNA): TGTGCCAGCGGGGGACGTGGACCCCTCCACTTT. This codes for CASGGRGPLHF.

This clonotype was recorded at least ten times. J is TRBJ2-1 and V is TRBV5-5; 8 nucleotides align to TRBD1. With V trimmed by 2 bases and J by 9 bases, 7 bases remained unmatched. The CDR3 covers 14 residues. Germline CDR1 SGHKS, CDR2 YYEKEE (reference sequence). Here the CDR3 DNA reads TGTGCCAGCAGCTTCGGACAGGGAGGAAGTGAGCAGTTCTTC. Its protein is CASSFGQGGSEQFF.

This clonotype has at least ten counts. The J gene is TRBJ1-1, the V gene TRBV5-1; D may be TRBD1 (5 bases). The V gene lost 2 bases and the J gene lost 5 bases, with 16 bases spanning the gap. The V gene's germline CDR1 is SGHRS and CDR2 YFSETQ. This CDR3 has 15 residues. CDR3 DNA: TGCGCCAGCAGCTTTATGAACAGCGAGGGGACTGAAGCTTTCTTT. It encodes CASSFMNSEGTEAFF.

This clonotype was observed many times. V is TRBV5-1 and J is TRBJ2-1; 14 bases align to TRBD2. The junction had 9 bases not matched to a gene; V was cut back by 4 bases and J by 0 bases. The CDR3 has 19 amino acids. Per germline, CDR1 SGHRS and CDR2 YFSETQ. CDR3 DNA sequence: TGCGCCAGCAGCACCGGACTAGCGGGGGGCCAAAGCTCCTACAATGAGCAGTTCTTC. Residues: CASSTGLAGGQSSYNEQFF.

The J gene is TRBJ2-4, the V gene TRBV29-1; possible D gene TRBD2, 5 bases. V gave up 4 bases and J gave up 2 bases, with 15 bases separating them. Germline loops: CDR1 SQVTM, CDR2 ANQGSEA. The CDR3 contains 15 residues. In DNA form, the CDR3 reads TGCAGCGTTGTGTCGAGCGGTGGGACCAAAAACATTCAGTACTTC. Encoded protein: CSVVSSGGTKNIQYF.

The V call is TRBV5-6, the J call TRBJ2-1; D possibly corresponds to TRBD2 (6 bases). The CDR3 sequence is 12 residues long. CDR1 SGHDT and CDR2 YYEEEE come from the germline V gene. Trimming removed 5 bases at V and 8 bases at J, with 11 bases between. The CDR3 coding sequence is TGTGCCAGCAGGCTCTGGGGGGATGAGCAGTTCTTC. It translates to CASRLWGDEQFF.

The J gene is TRBJ1-4, the V gene TRBV20-1; the D gene is possibly TRBD1 (5 bases). Germline CDR1 and CDR2: DFQATT and SNEGSKA (reference sequence). V lost 5 bases to trimming and J lost 4 bases, with 14 bases between them. The CDR3 is made up of 14 amino acids. CDR3 loop: CSAGVGTLNEKLFF. The CDR3 DNA reads TGCAGTGCTGGCGTCGGGACGCTTAATGAAAAACTGTTTTTT.

The rearrangement joins TRBV2 to TRBJ2-1; maybe TRBD2 (6 bases). There are 16 residues in the CDR3. The V end lost 9 bases, the J end lost 0 bases, and 18 bases lay between the germline ends. Germline V gives CDR1 SNHLY, CDR2 FYNNEI. CDR3 nucleotide sequence: TGTGCCAGTATCCGACTAGACCTCAGCTCCTACAATGAGCAGTTCTTC. Its translation: CASIRLDLSSYNEQFF.